This record looks at one TCR beta chain sequence and its context. Looked up from germline, CDR1 is SGHRS and CDR2 is YFSETQ. V lost 1 base to trimming and J lost 3 bases, with 7 bases between them. The length of the CDR3 is 13 residues. This specimen belongs to a study of blood T cell repertoires in COVID-19. Libraries were prepared by immunoSEQ multiplex PCR; TCRdb keeps only in-frame clonotypes and omits some of them. The data show some 210,000 clones, under 90% seen once. Sequencing was carried out using peripheral blood. The chain is built from TRBV5-1 and TRBJ1-2; D is uncertain. The clonotype originates from a human donor in a cohort sampled during active COVID-19. CDR3 DNA sequence: TGCGCCAGCAGCTTGTTCATTGACTATGGCTACACCTTC. Translation: CASSLFIDYGYTF.